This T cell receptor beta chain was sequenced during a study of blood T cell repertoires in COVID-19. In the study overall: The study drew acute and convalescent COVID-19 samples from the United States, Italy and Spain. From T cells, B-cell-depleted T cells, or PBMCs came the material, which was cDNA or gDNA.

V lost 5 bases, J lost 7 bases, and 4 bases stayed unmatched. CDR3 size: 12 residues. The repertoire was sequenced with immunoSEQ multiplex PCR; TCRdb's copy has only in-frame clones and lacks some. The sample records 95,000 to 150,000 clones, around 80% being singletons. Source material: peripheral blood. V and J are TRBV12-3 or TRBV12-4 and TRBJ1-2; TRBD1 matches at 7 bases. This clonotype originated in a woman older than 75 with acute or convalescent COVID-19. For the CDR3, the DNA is TGTGCCAGCAGTGAGGACAGGTTTGGCTACACCTTC. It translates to CASSEDRFGYTF.